This T cell receptor (beta chain) was retrieved from a study of PD-1 blockade in classical Hodgkin lymphoma. Study-level points and caveats: CD8+ TCR diversity did not rise significantly by C4D1, unlike CD4+. Newly diagnosed patients had baseline TCR diversity that was reportedly lower than that of healthy donors. Baseline diversity resembling that of newly diagnosed patients was seen in complete responders.

Turning to this clone: Its target is not known.

Between the trimmed V and J ends, which lost 5 bases and 0 bases, there was a span of 10 bases. Germline CDR1 ENHRY, CDR2 SYGVKD. This CDR3 comprises 14 residues. Every one of the patients relapsed after autologous stem cell transplantation (brentuximab vedotin exposure was variable). The patients, who had relapsed/refractory classical Hodgkin lymphoma, achieved best responses of complete response, partial response or progressive disease. Profiling relied on immunoSEQ multiplex PCR, and the TCRdb table lists in-frame clones only, not all of them. Of about 10,000 clones listed, nearly 80% are singletons.

This rearrangement joins TRBV10-3 to TRBJ1-1; no clear D. This specimen consisted of peripheral blood mononuclear cells (PBMCs), obtained before the second cycle of nivolumab. The receptor comes from a human donor with classical Hodgkin lymphoma. The CDR3 bases are TGTGCCATCAGTCCCACTCTCATGAACACTGAAGCTTTCTTT. It codes for CAISPTLMNTEAFF.